Listed here is a single T cell receptor (beta chain). As yet, its antigen is unknown. cDNA serving as the sequencing template came from extracted, reverse transcribed RNA. The assay was immunoSEQ multiplex PCR, and TCRdb's table has in-frame clones only and misses some. The top ten hold roughly 1.5% of the sample, which has about 220,000 clones, more than 45% seen once. J lost 5 bases, V lost 5 bases, and 3 bases had no gene match. The CDR3 is made up of 14 amino acids. CDR1 is SEHNR and CDR2 is FQNEAQ in the germline V gene (reference sequence). Specified treatment: oral pan-JAK inhibitor, 5-10 mg twice daily. Punch biopsies of lesional scalp, plus peripheral blood, were taken from alopecia areata patients. The data were obtained in a study of CD8+ T cells in alopecia areata. The wider study: Treatment comprised oral tofacitinib, 5 to 10 mg twice daily, in treated patients. Findings and limits, study-wide: Expanded CD8+ clones among the top 100, and scalp clonality, were significantly decreased by tofacitinib. Alopecia totalis/universalis scalp especially showed more expanded CD8+ clones than normal scalp.

V is TRBV7-9 and J is TRBJ1-6, with 7 positions matching TRBD1. The sequenced sample was CD4+ T cells sorted from blood, obtained at week 4, from a patient treated with tofacitinib. This clonotype was sampled from a human donor with alopecia areata. CDR3 loop: CASSQDRNNSPLHF. CDR3 coding DNA: TGTGCCAGCAGCCAGGACAGGAATAATTCACCCCTCCACTTT.